What follows are 17 T cell receptor beta chains derived from one specimen sequenced in a study of beta chain features in type 1 diabetes. Overall study findings and caveats: There was a moderate but significant shortening of TCRB CDR3s in all four CD4+ subsets of Type 1 diabetes patients.

Expressed TCRB transcripts were sequenced, since all the RNA that had been isolated was reverse transcribed. Repertoires were generated with immunoSEQ multiplex PCR, while TCRdb's copy carries only in-frame clones and drops some. This table holds over 200,000 clones, 11% found once. For these TCRs, the target antigens are not known. The specimen sequenced was naive CD4+ T cells from blood. The receptor set was obtained from a young man with type 1 diabetes.

The table lists this clone with a few counts. The chain employs TRBV19 and TRBJ2-7; 12 nucleotides match TRBD2. This CDR3 is 15 amino acids long. J lost 2 bases, V lost 6 bases, and 5 bases had no gene match. CDR1 and CDR2 (germline): LNHDA, SQIVND (reference sequence). The CDR3 is CASRGLAGSAYEQYF. The CDR3 DNA sequence: TGTGCCAGTAGGGGACTAGCGGGTTCGGCCTACGAGCAGTACTTC.

The chain employs TRBV2 and TRBJ1-5; D possibly corresponds to TRBD1 (5 bases). CDR1 SNHLY and CDR2 FYNNEI come from the germline V gene. The CDR3 consists of 12 residues. V gave up 5 bases and J gave up 9 bases, with 11 bases separating them. CDR3 sequence (DNA): TGTGCCAGCAGTATAGGGGTTGGGCCCCAGCATTTT. Amino acids: CASSIGVGPQHF.

V usage is TRBV7-3 and J usage is TRBJ2-1; D not resolved. The CDR3 is 13 amino acids. CDR1 and CDR2 (germline): SGHTA, FQGTGA. V lost 1 base and J lost 9, with 10 bases in between. The DNA of the CDR3 is TGTGCCAGCAGCTTAAACCGGGTGGCTGAGCAGTTCTTC. Its protein product is CASSLNRVAEQFF.

The chain carries TRBV28 and TRBJ2-7; TRBD1 agrees at 7 bases. This CDR3 contains 14 residues. Per germline, CDR1 MDHEN and CDR2 SYDVKM. The trim removed 4 bases at V and 5 bases at J, leaving 8 bases unmatched. CDR3 DNA sequence: TGTGCCAGCAGTTCTCCTCGAGGGGGCCACGAGCAGTACTTC. It yields the protein CASSSPRGGHEQYF.

This sequence joins TRBV19 and TRBJ1-6; D gene ambiguous. The CDR3 loop spans 13 amino acids. V was trimmed by 3 bases and J by 10 bases, leaving 10 bases between them. Germline loops: CDR1 LNHDA, CDR2 SQIVND (reference sequence). For the CDR3, the DNA is TGTGCCAGTAGTATCAGAGGAATCTCACCCCTCCACTTT. Protein sequence: CASSIRGISPLHF.

Comments on this clone: At one of its ends the junction is not consistent with the germline gene, which may arise from a read error. CDR3 in amino acids: CASSDRDRVF. CDR3 DNA: TGTGCCAGCAGTGACAGGGACAGGGTCTTC. The chain links TRBV2 to TRBJ2-1; 9 positions agree with TRBD1. The CDR3 is 10 amino acids. Germline-derived CDR1 and CDR2 are SNHLY and FYNNEI.

This clone was detected a few times. V is TRBV30 and J is TRBJ1-1, with 7 positions matching TRBD1. V lost 7 bases and J lost 1; bases outside the gene matches: 6. The CDR3 runs 13 residues. Looked up from germline, CDR1 is GTSNPN and CDR2 is SVGIG (reference sequence). CDR3 DNA sequence: TGTGCCTTCGACAGGGCGGGGAACACTGAAGCTTTCTTT. This encodes CAFDRAGNTEAFF.

This chain links TRBV7-2 with TRBJ2-5; possible D gene TRBD2, 6 bases. CDR3 length equals 13 residues. With 3 bases removed from V and 5 bases from J, the gap between germline ends came to 10 bases. CDR1 and CDR2 from the germline V gene are SGHTA and FQGNSA. The DNA of the CDR3 is TGTGCCAGCAGCTTCGCGGGAACCGAGACCCAGTACTTC. Translating it yields CASSFAGTETQYF.

This clone has a handful of counts. The chain recombines TRBV20-1 with TRBJ2-5, with D possibly matching TRBD1 (5 bases). V was pared by 3 bases and J by 5 bases, with 7 bases between. The CDR3 sequence is 11 residues long. Germline V gene data show CDR1 as DFQATT and CDR2 as SNEGSKA (reference sequence). The CDR3 region is CSARGLETQYF. CDR3 DNA: TGCAGTGCTAGGGGGCTGGAGACCCAGTACTTC.

V gene TRBV19 combines with J gene TRBJ1-2; D not resolved. V lost 4 bases to trimming and J lost 0 bases, with 9 bases between them. Germline values: CDR1 LNHDA, CDR2 SQIVND (reference sequence). CDR3 length: 14 residues. CDR3 region: CASSTGPPNYGYTF. CDR3 nucleotide sequence: TGTGCCAGTAGTACAGGCCCTCCTAACTATGGCTACACCTTC.

V is TRBV5-6 and J is TRBJ1-5; TRBD1 might be the D (5 bases). The V and J ends lost 4 bases and 0 bases respectively, with 17 bases between them. The length of the CDR3 is 17 residues. CDR1 and CDR2 from the germline V gene are SGHDT and YYEEEE. The DNA for the CDR3 is TGTGCCAGCAGCGGTTGGGGCAGCCAATATAGCAATCAGCCCCAGCATTTT. It encodes CASSGWGSQYSNQPQHF.

This chain connects TRBV6-5 to TRBJ2-7, with 9 bases aligning to TRBD1. The germline CDR1 and CDR2 sequences are MNHEY and SVGAGI. The CDR3 is made up of 14 amino acids. The V and J ends lost 5 bases and 2 bases, in that order; junction bases with no gene match: 4. The CDR3 sequence: CASSERDRAYEQYF. As DNA, the CDR3 is TGTGCCAGCAGTGAAAGGGACAGGGCCTACGAGCAGTACTTC.

There are a few counts of this clone. J is TRBJ2-1 and V is TRBV14; possible D gene TRBD2, 5 bases. Germline assignment: CDR1 SGHDN and CDR2 FVKESK. The CDR3 is 12 residues long. Trimming shortened V by 3 bases and J by 9 bases, and 9 bases separated the two germline ends. Here the CDR3 DNA reads TGTGCCAGCAGCCATGGAGGACTTGAGCAGTTCTTC. Residues: CASSHGGLEQFF.

This chain connects TRBV5-1 to TRBJ1-1; TRBD1 matches at 7 bases. After removal of 4 bases from V and 1 base from J, the junction contained 7 bases not matched to a gene. The CDR3 consists of 15 residues. Germline loops: CDR1 SGHRS, CDR2 YFSETQ. Written as DNA, the CDR3 is TGCGCCAGCAGCAGGGACAGTTCAAAGAACACTGAAGCTTTCTTT. Amino acid sequence: CASSRDSSKNTEAFF.

This clone was recorded a few times. The chain employs TRBV29-1 and TRBJ1-5; weak D call: TRBD1 (6 bases). CDR3 length: 14 residues. The V gene's germline CDR1 is SQVTM and CDR2 ANQGSEA. V was shortened by 4 bases and J by 6 bases, with 16 bases between the two germline ends. The CDR3 DNA follows: TGCAGCGTTGTGCTTCAACAGGGTAGTCAGCCCCAGCATTTT. This translates into CSVVLQQGSQPQHF. Filled out from reference TRBV29-1 and TRBJ1-5, the complete variable domain reads SAVISQKPSRDICQRGTSLTIQCQVDSQVTMMFWYRQQPGQSLTLIATANQGSEATYESGFVIDKFPISRPNLTFSTLTVSNMSPEDSSIYLCSVVLQQGSQPQHFGDGTRLSIL.

The genes are TRBV6-5 and TRBJ2-7; 7 nucleotides line up with TRBD1. The germline CDR1 and CDR2 sequences are MNHEY and SVGAGI. The CDR3 is 14 residues long. V lost 5 bases and J lost 6; bases outside the gene matches: 10. CDR3 nucleotide sequence: TGTGCCAGCAGTACGGGACAGAAGACGGGCGAGCAGTACTTC. This codes for CASSTGQKTGEQYF.

The chain links TRBV9 to TRBJ2-1; D might be TRBD2 (6 bases). The CDR3 is 13 amino acids. V shed 0 bases and J shed 9 bases, with 10 bases lying between them. Germline assignment: CDR1 SGDLS and CDR2 YYNGEE. This CDR3 reads CASSVEMRGEQFF. The CDR3 coding sequence is TGTGCCAGCAGCGTAGAAATGCGGGGTGAGCAGTTCTTC.